One and the same sample provided the 12 T cell receptor beta chains below, sequenced in a study of cytomegalovirus exposure and HLA in healthy donors. PCR involved 60 Vbeta and 13 Jbeta primers. The data were produced by immunoSEQ multiplex PCR, yet TCRdb's version contains in-frame clones alone and is incomplete. The sample includes roughly 100,000 clones, around 77% of them seen just once. The sequencing sample was made of PBMCs. Receptors were obtained from a male donor in good health and CMV-seropositive.

V usage is TRBV7-2 and J usage is TRBJ2-7, with D maybe TRBD1 (6 bases). Germline V gene data show CDR1 as SGHTA and CDR2 as FQGNSA. V dropped 5 bases and J dropped 5 bases, with 13 bases sitting between them. The CDR3 extends over 13 amino acids. The CDR3 nucleotides are TGTGCCAGCAGCACCACAGGGTTACACGAGCAGTACTTC. Translated, it gives CASSTTGLHEQYF.

The V gene is TRBV2, the J gene TRBJ2-3, with TRBD1 matching over 9 bases. V shed 2 bases and J 5 bases; nucleotides not matched to a gene: 5. The CDR3 is 15 amino acids. CDR1 and CDR2 from the germline V gene are SNHLY and FYNNEI. The chain's CDR3 is CASSELGQGGDTQYF. The CDR3 nucleotides read TGTGCCAGCAGTGAACTGGGACAGGGCGGAGATACGCAGTATTTT.

The chain combines TRBV5-5 with TRBJ1-1, with 9 bases lining up with TRBD1. In germline, CDR1 is SGHKS, CDR2 YYEKEE (reference sequence). This CDR3 has 16 amino acids. V dropped 0 bases and J dropped 0; count of bases not matched to a gene: 3. CDR3 residues: CASSLAGTGMNTEAFF. As DNA, the CDR3 is TGTGCCAGCAGCTTGGCAGGGACAGGGATGAACACTGAAGCTTTCTTT.

The V gene is TRBV6-1, the J gene TRBJ1-6; 9 bases fit TRBD1. The CDR3 loop spans 14 amino acids. V dropped 7 bases and J dropped 6; count of bases not matched to a gene: 4. CDR1 and CDR2 from the germline V gene are MNHNS and SASEGT. Here the CDR3 reads CASKSTGGNSPLHF. The CDR3 region has the DNA TGTGCCAGCAAGTCGACAGGGGGTAATTCACCCCTCCACTTT.

The chain links TRBV5-1 to TRBJ1-1; D may be TRBD1 (5 bases). The CDR3 extends over 13 amino acids. Trimming took 0 bases from V and 8 from J, leaving 11 bases between them. Germline V gene sequence: CDR1 SGHRS, CDR2 YFSETQ. CDR3 nucleotides: TGCGCCAGCAGCTTGGCCGAAGCAGGGGAAGCTTTCTTT. Its translation is CASSLAEAGEAFF.

V and J are TRBV27 and TRBJ2-2, with 10 nucleotides matching TRBD2. The V and J ends lost 5 bases and 9 bases, in that order; junction bases with no gene match: 9. This CDR3 contains 15 residues. Germline V gene sequence: CDR1 MNHEY, CDR2 SMNVEV (reference sequence). The CDR3 here is CASSGGLAPAWELFF. CDR3 DNA sequence: TGTGCCAGCAGTGGGGGACTAGCGCCCGCGTGGGAGCTGTTTTTT.

In DNA form, the CDR3 reads TGTGCCAGCAGCCACCAATACGGAGCGGGAACCACCGGGGAGCTGTTTTTT. This encodes CASSHQYGAGTTGELFF. This chain links TRBV14 with TRBJ2-2, with 7 bases matching TRBD2. CDR3 length: 17 amino acids. Germline V CDR1 and CDR2: SGHDN, FVKESK. Trimming at V came to 3 bases and at J to 4 bases, leaving 11 bases not matched to a gene. Looking up the rest from reference TRBV14 and TRBJ2-2 gives the full variable domain: EAGVTQFPSHSVIEKGQTVTLRCDPISGHDNLYWYRRVMGKEIKFLLHFVKESKQDESGMPNNRFLAERTGGTYSTLKVQPAELEDSGVYFCASSHQYGAGTTGELFFGEGSRLTVL.

In this sample, this clone turned up once. This chain connects TRBV9 to TRBJ2-3; 8 bases match TRBD2. From germline, CDR1 is SGDLS and CDR2 YYNGEE. V was pared by 0 bases and J by 4 bases, with 4 bases of the junction left unmatched. CDR3 size: 15 residues. The CDR3: CASSVEAGVADTQYF. The CDR3 DNA reads TGTGCCAGCAGCGTAGAAGCGGGAGTGGCAGATACGCAGTATTTT.

The genes are TRBV5-1 and TRBJ2-7, with 8 bases that match TRBD1. From germline, CDR1 is SGHRS and CDR2 YFSETQ. The CDR3 has 14 amino acids. The ends lost 4 bases at V and 2 bases at J; junction bases unmatched: 5. Here the CDR3 reads CASSPRTGTYEQYF. CDR3 in DNA: TGCGCCAGCAGCCCCCGGACAGGGACCTACGAGCAGTACTTC.

The chain has TRBV29-1 and TRBJ2-6; D gene unclear. Germline V gene sequence: CDR1 SQVTM, CDR2 ANQGSEA. V was pared by 5 bases and J by 0 bases, with 5 bases between. The CDR3 consists of 13 residues. DNA of the CDR3: TGCAGCGTTTCGTTCTCTGGGGCCAACGTCCTGACTTTC. Translating gives CSVSFSGANVLTF.

The V and J genes are TRBV6-1 and TRBJ1-2; D is ambiguous. Trimming left V 9 bases short and J 5 bases short, with 10 bases between. There are 11 residues in the CDR3. Germline assignment: CDR1 MNHNS and CDR2 SASEGT. This chain's CDR3 is CASSGPYGYTF. The DNA for the CDR3 is TGTGCCAGTAGCGGCCCTTATGGCTACACCTTC.

With respect to this clone: One end of the junction fails to match germline, which may point to a read error. The gene calls are TRBV7-7 and TRBJ2-5, with D possibly matching TRBD2 (5 bases). The germline V gene has CDR1 SSHAT and CDR2 FNYEAQ (reference sequence). The CDR3 sequence is 14 residues long. CDR3 bases: TGTGCTAGCAGCCCGGACTGGGCCCAAGAGACCCAGTACTTC. It yields the protein CASSPDWAQETQYF.